Following are 10 T cell receptor beta chains from one sample sequenced in a study of OX40 agonist ivuxolimab in advanced cancers. Library generation was performed with the immunoSEQ multiplex PCR assay. The source is immuneACCESS, and TCRdb retained only in-frame sequences with V and J called. Part of the clones is not carried over; for the studies checked, unresolved V genes explain less than half of this, and the remainder is unexplained. The sample records tens of thousands of clones, 75% to 90% of which are singletons. The top ten hold 11% of the sample. This specimen consisted of CD4+ or CD8+ T cells sorted from blood, obtained in a trial of the OX40 agonist ivuxolimab. The receptors originated from an adult with an advanced solid tumor such as melanoma, head and neck, liver or kidney cancer.

The table lists this clone with a few counts. The genes are TRBV10-3 and TRBJ2-5; TRBD2 aligns across 10 bases. The CDR3 consists of 17 residues. Germline trimming cut 0 bases from V and 4 bases from J; bases unmatched to any gene: 8. Germline values: CDR1 ENHRY, CDR2 SYGVKD. CDR3 sequence reads: CAISESQAGGRLETQYF. The DNA of the CDR3 is TGTGCCATCAGTGAGTCGCAAGCGGGGGGGCGGCTAGAGACCCAGTACTTC.

The gene calls are TRBV7-9 and TRBJ1-1, with D possibly TRBD1 on 5 matching bases. Trimming removed 5 bases at V and 4 bases at J, with 11 bases between. The CDR3 sequence is 13 residues long. CDR1 is SEHNR and CDR2 is FQNEAQ in the germline V gene (reference sequence). Written as DNA, the CDR3 is TGTGCCAGCAGCCCCCCGGGGCCCACTGAAGCTTTCTTT. Its protein is CASSPPGPTEAFF.

This chain uses TRBV15 with TRBJ2-5, with TRBD1 matching 8 bases. Trimming removed 3 bases from V and 7 bases from J; junction bases left unmatched: 10. The CDR3 sequence is 15 residues long. Germline V lookup: CDR1 LNHNV, CDR2 YYDKDF (reference sequence). The CDR3 spells CATSSGQGGRGTQYF. In nucleotides, the CDR3 is TGTGCCACCAGCAGTGGACAGGGAGGAAGGGGGACCCAGTACTTC. Complete variable domain (other parts from reference TRBV15 and TRBJ2-5): DAMVIQNPRYQVTQFGKPVTLSCSQTLNHNVMYWYQQKSSQAPKLLFHYYDKDFNNEADTPDNFQSRRPNTSFCFLDIRSPGLGDTAMYLCATSSGQGGRGTQYFGPGTRLLVL.

This clone appeared a few times. The gene calls are TRBV2 and TRBJ2-3, with unresolved D. The V gene's germline CDR1 is SNHLY and CDR2 FYNNEI. CDR3 length equals 11 residues. V shed 7 bases and J shed 5 bases, with 7 bases lying between them. The DNA of the CDR3 is TGTGCCAGCACCGAGGTAGATACGCAGTATTTT. Encoded protein: CASTEVDTQYF.

This chain links TRBV4-1 with TRBJ2-1; a weak D match, TRBD1 (6 bases). The length of the CDR3 is 11 residues. Germline V gene lookup returns CDR1 MGHRA and CDR2 YSYEKL. Trimming stripped 6 bases from V and 10 bases from J, with 10 bases between. The CDR3 sequence is CASSLGTEQFF. CDR3 nucleotide sequence: TGCGCCAGCAGTCTAGGGACAGAGCAGTTCTTC.

This clone was counted a single time. The chain combines TRBV6-1 with TRBJ2-3; D unclear. Trimming took 2 bases from V and 9 from J, leaving 15 bases between them. The germline V gene has CDR1 MNHNS and CDR2 SASEGT. CDR3 length: 14 amino acids. The CDR3 DNA sequence: TGTGCCAGCAGTGAATTGAGCACCCCCCGGACGCAGTATTTT. Amino acids: CASSELSTPRTQYF.

The V and J genes are TRBV4-2 and TRBJ2-2, with D perhaps TRBD1 (6 bases). This CDR3 is 16 amino acids long. Trimming removed 5 bases at V and 0 bases at J, with 13 bases between. The germline CDR1 and CDR2 sequences are LGHNA and YNFKEQ. This chain's CDR3 is CASSRQVGPNTGELFF. As DNA, the CDR3 is TGTGCCAGCAGCAGACAGGTAGGACCGAACACCGGGGAGCTGTTTTTT.

CDR3 nucleotide sequence: TGCGCCAGCAGCTTGGAAGCAGATACGCAGTATTTT. This translates into CASSLEADTQYF. V and J are TRBV5-1 and TRBJ2-3; D remains unclear. In germline, CDR1 is SGHRS, CDR2 YFSETQ. CDR3 size: 12 residues. V gave up 0 bases and J gave up 4 bases, with 3 bases separating them.

The chain is built from TRBV29-1 and TRBJ1-4; D gene uncertain. V gave up 6 bases and J gave up 5 bases, with 13 bases separating them. The CDR3 extends over 13 amino acids. Germline lookup yields CDR1 SQVTM and CDR2 ANQGSEA. The CDR3 spells CSVESQMNEKLFF. CDR3 nucleotides: TGCAGCGTCGAAAGTCAGATGAATGAAAAACTGTTTTTT.

The chain links TRBV7-3 to TRBJ2-3; possibly TRBD2 for D (5 bases). The CDR3 covers 14 residues. Trimming pared 5 bases from V and 4 bases from J, leaving 13 bases between. Germline V gives CDR1 SGHTA, CDR2 FQGTGA. The CDR3 loop reads CASSLGSQADTQYF. CDR3 DNA: TGTGCCAGCAGCCTTGGGAGTCAAGCAGATACGCAGTATTTT.